The next 5 T cell receptor beta chains were all read from a single sample in a study of blood T cells in healthy people across ages. The use of a sample-barcoded 5' primer and a J-beta primer mix characterized a second PCR of about 7 to 12 cycles. TCRdb redid the calling of the 5' RACE reads with MiXCR, one entry per CDR3 protein. This table has about 1,800,000 distinct CDR3 sequences, about 28% appearing once. Sequencing input: blood. These receptors all stem from a woman aged 25 to 39 in good health.

This clonotype was found many times. V gene TRBV28 combines with J gene TRBJ2-7; D gene ambiguous. The V end was cut by 6 bases, the J end by 0 bases, with 18 bases between. The CDR3 covers 16 residues. CDR1 and CDR2 from the germline V gene are MDHEN and SYDVKM. The CDR3 is CASSTLGRPSSYEQYF. The CDR3 DNA follows: TGTGCCAGCAGCACTTTGGGCCGGCCTTCCTCCTACGAGCAGTACTTC. The full variable domain, in which reference TRBV28 and TRBJ2-7 provide the parts outside the CDR3, is DVKVTQSSRYLVKRTGEKVFLECVQDMDHENMFWYRQDPGLGLRLIYFSYDVKMKEKGDIPEGYSVSREKKERFSLILESASTNQTSMYLCASSTLGRPSSYEQYFGPGTRLTVT.

V usage is TRBV20-1 and J usage is TRBJ2-7; 8 bases are shared with TRBD2. Germline V CDR1 and CDR2: DFQATT, SNEGSKA (reference sequence). V was clipped by 5 bases and J by 4 bases; unmatched bases: 7. This CDR3 has 13 residues. CDR3: CSASGTRSYEQYF. Written as DNA, the CDR3 is TGCAGTGCTTCCGGGACTAGATCTTACGAGCAGTACTTC.

This chain joins TRBV13 and TRBJ2-4; D is perhaps TRBD1 or TRBD2 (7 bases each). The V end lost 8 bases, the J end lost 0 bases, and 11 bases lay between the germline ends. CDR1 PRHDT and CDR2 FYEKMQ come from the germline V gene (reference sequence). This CDR3 spans 14 amino acids. CDR3 region: CASRRGGAKNIQYF. The CDR3, as DNA: TGTGCCAGCCGCAGGGGGGGAGCCAAAAACATTCAGTACTTC.

The CDR3 sequence is CASSLNLGRRNEQFF. The CDR3 DNA is TGTGCCAGCAGCTTAAATTTGGGACGGCGCAATGAGCAGTTCTTC. The chain has TRBV7-3 and TRBJ2-1, with D perhaps assigned TRBD1 or TRBD2 (5 bases each). The CDR3 is made up of 15 amino acids. Between the trimmed V and J ends, which lost 1 base and 6 bases, there was a span of 13 bases. The germline CDR1 and CDR2 sequences are SGHTA and FQGTGA.

There are many counts of this clonotype. The chain employs TRBV7-9 and TRBJ2-7; no clear D gene. There are 11 residues in the CDR3. With 4 bases removed from V and 5 bases from J, the gap between germline ends came to 6 bases. Germline CDR1 reads SEHNR; CDR2 reads FQNEAQ (reference sequence). The CDR3 region is CASSYLHEQYF. The DNA for the CDR3 is TGTGCCAGCAGCTACTTACACGAGCAGTACTTC.